The sequence of this T cell receptor (beta chain) was determined in a study of T cell repertoires in cytomegalovirus infection. The CDR3 extends over 12 amino acids. Germline CDR1 SNHLY, CDR2 FYNNEI. V was clipped by 4 bases and J by 6 bases, with 10 bases between them. TCRdb re-called the reads through MiXCR, storing one row per CDR3 protein. The repertoire consists of hundreds of thousands of distinct CDR3 sequences, with about 40% occurring once and the leading ten covering 2.8%. Source material: PBMCs. The V and J genes are TRBV2 and TRBJ2-7; D may be TRBD2 (6 bases). The source is a human donor in good health (CMV status not recorded). Some clones in this sample may be carry-over from other donors' samples. The CDR3 DNA follows: TGTGCCAGCAGTGCAGGAGGGTTCGAGCAGTACTTC. Translating it yields CASSAGGFEQYF. Using reference TRBV2 and TRBJ2-7 for the parts outside the CDR3, the full variable domain is EPEVTQTPSHQVTQMGQEVILRCVPISNHLYFYWYRQILGQKVEFLVSFYNNEISEKSEIFDDQFSVERPDGSNFTLKIRSTKLEDSAMYFCASSAGGFEQYFGPGTRLTVT.